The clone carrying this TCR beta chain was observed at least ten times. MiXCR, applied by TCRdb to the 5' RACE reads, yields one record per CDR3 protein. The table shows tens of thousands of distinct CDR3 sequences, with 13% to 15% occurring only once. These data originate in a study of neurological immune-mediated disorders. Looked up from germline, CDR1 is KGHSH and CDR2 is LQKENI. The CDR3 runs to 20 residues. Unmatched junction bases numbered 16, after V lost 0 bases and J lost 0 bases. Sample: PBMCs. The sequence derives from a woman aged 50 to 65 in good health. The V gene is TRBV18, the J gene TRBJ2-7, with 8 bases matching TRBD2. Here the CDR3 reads CASSPPSLQRGKTFSYEQYF. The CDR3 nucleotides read TGTGCCAGCTCACCACCGTCTCTCCAGCGGGGGAAAACCTTCTCCTACGAGCAGTACTTC.